This is a list of T cell receptor beta chains from one sample in a study of T cells in Graves' hyperthyroidism and ophthalmopathy. In TCRdb, the multiplex PCR reads were re-called with MiXCR into one record per CDR3 protein. This sample has about 400,000 distinct CDR3 sequences, with roughly 15% found just once. Sequences were obtained from blood. The source of these receptors is a woman aged 55-70 years with Graves' ophthalmopathy. CDR3s include the opening cysteine and the closing phenylalanine or tryptophan. A D gene is named only where the DNA matches it firmly. Size is stated for part of the rows, as once, few or many counts, or as a class when the clone is expanded.

TRBV7-2,-,15,TRBJ2-1,-,TGTGCCAGCACCCCTCCTCCATATAGGGGGAATGAGCAGTTCTTC,CASTPPPYRGNEQFF
TRBV7-9,many,16,TRBJ2-2,-,TGTGCCAGCAGCCCACCCGTTCTAGAAAACACCGGGGAGCTGTTTTTT,CASSPPVLENTGELFF
TRBV28,few,11,TRBJ2-1,-,TGTGCCAGCAGTTTCCGGGGTGAGCAGTTCTTC,CASSFRGEQFF
TRBV15,few,14,TRBJ1-1,-,TGTGCCACCAGCGGCTGGGGGGCGGACACTGAAGCTTTCTTT,CATSGWGADTEAFF
TRBV6-1,many,13,TRBJ1-2,-,TGTGCCACCCTAGGCATCGGGGGCCTCGGCTACACCTTC,CATLGIGGLGYTF
TRBV28,many,14,TRBJ2-3,-,TGTGCCAGCAAAATCGGAGGGAGAACAGATACGCAGTATTTT,CASKIGGRTDTQYF
TRBV2,many,13,TRBJ1-5,TRBD1,TGTGCCACTACACAGGGGATCAGTCAGCCCCAGCATTTT,CATTQGISQPQHF
TRBV5-1,-,15,TRBJ1-5,TRBD1,TGCGCCAGCAGCTTGACCCCAGGGGGCGGCCAGCCCCAGCATTTT,CASSLTPGGGQPQHF
TRBV6-6,few,14,TRBJ1-1,-,TGTGCCAGCAGTTACCGCTCGGCAGGGACTGAAGCTTTCTTT,CASSYRSAGTEAFF
TRBV7-9,many,22,TRBJ2-2,-,TGTGCCAGCAGCTTATGGGGGTCTGGACTACGAAACGAACGGGATATCACCGGGGAGCTGTTTTTT,CASSLWGSGLRNERDITGELFF
TRBV7-9,many,16,TRBJ2-5,-,TGTGCCAGCAGCCGAAGGGGGTGGTCACCTGAAGAGACCCAGTACTTC,CASSRRGWSPEETQYF
TRBV6-2/TRBV6-3,few,13,TRBJ2-7,-,TGTGCCAGCACTGCAGGGTTCAGCCACGAGCAGTACTTC,CASTAGFSHEQYF
TRBV6-1,-,13,TRBJ2-7,-,TGTGCCAGCAGTGTAGACCCCAGGGACGAGCAGTACTTC,CASSVDPRDEQYF
TRBV20-1,many,16,TRBJ2-1,TRBD2,TGCAGTGCTAGAGATTGGAGCGGGAGGGCCGAGAATGAGCAGTTCTTC,CSARDWSGRAENEQFF
TRBV12-3/TRBV12-4,-,16,TRBJ2-5,TRBD2,TGTGCCAGCAGCCGCCTGACTAGCGGGAGGGGGGAGACCCAGTACTTC,CASSRLTSGRGETQYF
TRBV30,-,12,TRBJ1-1,-,TGTGCCTGGAAAACCGATACCGGGGAGGCTTTCTTT,CAWKTDTGEAFF
TRBV20-1,few,16,TRBJ2-7,-,TGCAGTGCTCTTACGGGGCAGGACTACGACTCCTACGAGCAGTACTTC,CSALTGQDYDSYEQYF
TRBV6-2/TRBV6-3,-,11,TRBJ2-1,-,TGTGCCAGCAGTACCTTCGATGAGCAGTTCTTC,CASSTFDEQFF
TRBV3-1,many,16,TRBJ1-5,-,TGTGCCAGCAGCCCACGGGGGCGCGGAGGCAATCAGCCCCAGCATTTT,CASSPRGRGGNQPQHF
TRBV9,many,15,TRBJ1-5,-,TGTGCCAGCAGCCCCAGGAGGGTAAGCAATCAGCCCCAGCTTTTT,CASSPRRVSNQPQLF
TRBV20-1,few,18,TRBJ2-3,TRBD2,TGCAGTGCCGCTTTTCGGACTAGCGGGAGGGCACGTAGCGATACGCAGTATTTT,CSAAFRTSGRARSDTQYF
TRBV12-3/TRBV12-4,-,12,TRBJ1-1,-,TGTGCCAGCAGTTTAGCGGGCACTGAAGCTTTCTTT,CASSLAGTEAFF
TRBV12-5,many,14,TRBJ2-3,-,TGTGCTAGGGGGATTAGGGCACGCACAGATACGCAGTATTTT,CARGIRARTDTQYF
TRBV12-5,-,16,TRBJ2-2,-,TGTGCTAGTGGTTTGGTTAGGTGGGTGAGCACCGGGGAGCTGTTTTTT,CASGLVRWVSTGELFF
TRBV11-1,many,13,TRBJ1-2,-,TGTGCCACCTGGACAAACGATGGATCGGGCTACACCTTC,CATWTNDGSGYTF
TRBV27,many,18,TRBJ2-3,TRBD2,TGTGCCAGCAGCTCTGGGACTAGCGGGAGCAGAAACACAGATACGCAGTATTTT,CASSSGTSGSRNTDTQYF
TRBV6-6,few,16,TRBJ2-1,-,TGTGCCAGCAGTTACCCTCGGGCCAGCGGGTCCCATGAGCAGTTCTTC,CASSYPRASGSHEQFF
TRBV12-3/TRBV12-4,-,15,TRBJ2-2,-,TGTGCCAGCAGCAAAGGACGGACGAACACCGGGGAGCTGTTTTTT,CASSKGRTNTGELFF
TRBV29-1,many,15,TRBJ2-1,TRBD1,TGCAGCGGGACTGGGAGACAGGGGGTCCACAATGAGCAGTTCTTC,CSGTGRQGVHNEQFF
TRBV5-1,many,15,TRBJ2-7,TRBD2,TGCGCCAGCAGCCCTATAGCGGGTAGTCAAGAGGAGCAGTACTTC,CASSPIAGSQEEQYF
TRBV20-1,-,13,TRBJ2-3,-,TGCAGTGCTAGAGGGTGGGGCACAGATACGCAGTATTTT,CSARGWGTDTQYF
TRBV20-1,many,12,TRBJ2-1,-,TGCAGTGCTAGAGAACTAGCCTATGAGCAGTTCTTC,CSARELAYEQFF
TRBV7-3,many,14,TRBJ2-1,TRBD2,TGTGCCAGCAGCAATAGCGGGAGCTACAATGAGCAGTTCTTC,CASSNSGSYNEQFF
TRBV6-5,-,15,TRBJ2-3,-,TGTGCCAGCAGTTACGCGTCTAGTGGCACAGATACGCAGTATTTT,CASSYASSGTDTQYF
TRBV20-1,many,15,TRBJ1-5,-,TGCAGTGCTAGAGGGGGTCTCGGGGACAATCAGCCCCAGCATTTT,CSARGGLGDNQPQHF
TRBV4-1,many,18,TRBJ2-1,-,TGCGCCAGCAGCCAAGACCCCGCAGGGTGGGCTTCCTACAATGAGCAGTTCTTC,CASSQDPAGWASYNEQFF
TRBV12-3/TRBV12-4,-,13,TRBJ1-2,-,TGTGCCAGCAGTTTGGGCCCCGGAGATGGCTACACCTTC,CASSLGPGDGYTF
TRBV4-1,-,17,TRBJ2-1,TRBD2,TGCGCCAGCAGCCGCGGACTAGCGGGAGACTCCTACAATGAGCAGTTCTTC,CASSRGLAGDSYNEQFF
TRBV19,-,13,TRBJ1-5,-,TGTGCCAGTAGTATAAGGGACAATCAGCCCCAGCATTTT,CASSIRDNQPQHF
TRBV29-1,many,12,TRBJ2-1,TRBD2,TGCAGCGTTTCTAGCGGGATCAATGAGCAGTTCTTC,CSVSSGINEQFF
TRBV6-1,-,12,TRBJ2-7,-,TGTGCCAGCACGTCTGCTCCCAACGAGCAGTACTTC,CASTSAPNEQYF
TRBV6-2/TRBV6-3,many,15,TRBJ2-7,TRBD2,TGTGCCAGCAGTCCTAGGGCGGGAGATATATTCGAGCAGTACTTC,CASSPRAGDIFEQYF
TRBV19,-,13,TRBJ1-1,-,TGTGCCAGTAGTTCTCAGGGATACACTGAAGCTTTCTTT,CASSSQGYTEAFF
TRBV5-6,many,16,TRBJ2-2,-,TGTGCCAGCAGCTTAGAAGGAGGCCCTTACACCGGGGAGCTGTTTTTT,CASSLEGGPYTGELFF
TRBV20-1,many,15,TRBJ2-1,TRBD2,TGCAGTGCTAGAGATCGACTAGCGGAGGTCGGTGAGCAGTTCTTC,CSARDRLAEVGEQFF
TRBV7-7,-,13,TRBJ2-7,-,TGTGCCAGCAGCTCCTATGGGTCCTACGAGCAGTACTTC,CASSSYGSYEQYF
TRBV10-3,few,11,TRBJ2-5,-,TGTGCCATCGGGCAACAAGGGACCCAGTACTTC,CAIGQQGTQYF
TRBV12-3/TRBV12-4,-,12,TRBJ1-1,-,TGTGCCATTAGACCGTTTAACACTGAAGCTTTCTTT,CAIRPFNTEAFF
TRBV18,many,17,TRBJ2-7,TRBD2,TGTGCCAGCTCACACAGACTAGCGGGAGACAACTCCTACGAGCAGTACTTC,CASSHRLAGDNSYEQYF
TRBV27,-,14,TRBJ2-5,TRBD2,TGTGCCAGCCATCAACTAGCGGCGCAAGAGACCCAGTACTTC,CASHQLAAQETQYF
TRBV2,many,14,TRBJ2-5,-,TGTGCCAGCAGTGGACTGGGAACCCAAGAGACCCAGTACTTC,CASSGLGTQETQYF
TRBV10-1,-,11,TRBJ2-5,TRBD2,TGCGCCAGCATAGCGGGAGAGACCCAGTACTTC,CASIAGETQYF
TRBV7-2,many,12,TRBJ2-7,-,TGTGCCAGCAGCGAACCAACCTACGAGCAGTACTTC,CASSEPTYEQYF
TRBV28,many,15,TRBJ2-5,TRBD2,TGTGCCAGCACTGAGGGAGGGCGGTACCAAGAGACCCAGTACTTC,CASTEGGRYQETQYF
TRBV3-1,many,19,TRBJ2-7,TRBD2,TGTGCCAGCAGCCCGTCCCCGGGACTAGCGGGAGGGCCGGCCTACGAGCAGTACTTC,CASSPSPGLAGGPAYEQYF
TRBV27,many,16,TRBJ2-2,-,TGTGCCAGCAGTTTATCGTTGGGGAGCGGGACCGGGGAGCTGTTTTTT,CASSLSLGSGTGELFF
TRBV28,many,15,TRBJ1-6,TRBD1,TGTGCCAGCAGTTATTACAGGGGGCAAGAGGCACCCCTCCACTTT,CASSYYRGQEAPLHF
TRBV4-1,few,14,TRBJ2-7,-,TGCGCCAGCAGCCAAGGCAATCGCGGCTACGAGCAGTACTTC,CASSQGNRGYEQYF